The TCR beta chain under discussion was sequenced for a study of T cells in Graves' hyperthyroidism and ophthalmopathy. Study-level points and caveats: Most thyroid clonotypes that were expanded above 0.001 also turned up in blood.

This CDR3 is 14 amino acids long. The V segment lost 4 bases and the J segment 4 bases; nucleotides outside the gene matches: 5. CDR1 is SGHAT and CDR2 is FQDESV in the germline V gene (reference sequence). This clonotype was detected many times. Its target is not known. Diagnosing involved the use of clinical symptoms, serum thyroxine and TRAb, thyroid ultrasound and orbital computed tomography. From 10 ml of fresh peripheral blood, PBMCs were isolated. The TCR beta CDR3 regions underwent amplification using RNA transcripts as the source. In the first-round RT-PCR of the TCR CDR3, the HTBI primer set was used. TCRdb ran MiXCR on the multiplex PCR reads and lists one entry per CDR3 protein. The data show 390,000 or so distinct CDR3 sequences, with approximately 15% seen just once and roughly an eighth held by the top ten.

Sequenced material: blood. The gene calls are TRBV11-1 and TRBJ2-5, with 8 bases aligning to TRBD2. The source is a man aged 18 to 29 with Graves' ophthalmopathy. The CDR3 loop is CASSWGLVGETQYF. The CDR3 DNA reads TGTGCCAGCAGCTGGGGACTAGTAGGAGAGACCCAGTACTTC.